This TCR beta chain derives from a study of shared clonotypes between healthy human individuals. Whole-study context: A couple of female and a few male donors aged 18 to 49 were enrolled.

Per the original methods: Filtering differed for immunoSEQ, which gave only junction sequences without quality scores. TCRdb's copy holds only in-frame clones and misses some; the assay was immunoSEQ multiplex PCR. V and J calls and clone size come straight from that table; D and trimming were deduced from the DNA. The sample shows some 740,000 clones, almost 95% of them seen only once. Germline CDR1 MDHEN, CDR2 SYDVKM. The CDR3 runs 15 residues. The V segment lost 1 base and the J segment 5 bases; nucleotides outside the gene matches: 8. General study findings and limits: Memory subsets generally showed smaller estimated richness than naive subsets did. A handful of donors had approximately 4.6% of their naive CD4 clonotypes in common.

A note on this clone: As yet, its antigen is unknown.

Naive CD8 isolation took CD45RO-negative cells positively selected for CCR7 and excluded terminally differentiated effector memory CD45RA+ cells. The sequence was collected from a man younger than 45 in good health. This chain links TRBV28 with TRBJ2-7; 7 bases line up with TRBD2. Input material: naive CD8+ T cells sorted from blood. CDR3 bases: TGTGCCAGCAGTTTATACGTGGGAGGGCCGAACGAGCAGTACTTC. Translating gives CASSLYVGGPNEQYF.